The sequence of this T cell receptor (beta chain) was determined in a study of T cells after yellow fever vaccination. This clonotype was seen repeatedly, ten times or more. Trimming removed 1 base at V and 5 bases at J, with 8 bases between. The length of the CDR3 is 13 residues. Germline CDR1 SGHTA, CDR2 FQGTGA. TCRdb recomputed calls from the 5' RACE reads with MiXCR, one row per CDR3 protein. Of 250,000 to 400,000 distinct CDR3 sequences in the sample, 3.5% to 4.5% were seen once. This chain joins TRBV7-3 and TRBJ2-5; TRBD2 is a possible D gene (6 bases). The starting material was PBMCs, obtained 15 days after the yellow fever booster vaccination. The TCR comes from a man aged 18-30 years who received the YFV17D yellow fever vaccine. CDR3 sequence (DNA): TGTGCCAGCAGCTTAATGGGGACTGAGACCCAGTACTTC. Protein product: CASSLMGTETQYF. Together with reference TRBV7-3 and TRBJ2-5, the CDR3 gives the full variable domain: GAGVSQTPSNKVTEKGKYVELRCDPISGHTALYWYRQSLGQGPEFLIYFQGTGAADDSGLPNDRFFAVRPEGSVSTLKIQRTERGDSAVYLCASSLMGTETQYFGPGTRLLVL.